The present TCR beta chain was sequenced within a study of shared clonotypes between healthy human individuals. Study-level information: Used for every donor were three CD4 naive, three CD4 memory, two CD8 naive and one CD8 memory plate. Points from the study as a whole: Shared clonotypes: roughly 4.7% naive CD4, around 3.5% naive CD8, 2.3% memory CD4, under 0.5% memory CD8. Clonotypes shared by all four sorted-subset donors had higher generation probabilities than non-shared clonotypes.

Assay: immunoSEQ multiplex PCR; the TCRdb copy retains only in-frame clones and omits some. The top ten clones hold less than 2% of a sample with about 660,000 clones, roughly 70% of them seen once. As regards this clone: Its antigen is currently unknown.

The CDR3 runs to 16 residues. Germline V gene sequence: CDR1 MDHEN, CDR2 SYDVKM. V lost 6 bases to trimming and J lost 0 bases, with 18 bases between them. The V call is TRBV28, the J call TRBJ2-7; no definite D call. Material: memory CD4+ T cells sorted from blood. Subset indicated: CD45RA-negative fraction. The clonotype comes from a woman in her twenties or thirties in good health. The CDR3 here is CASSRPRSTSSYEQYF. The DNA for the CDR3 is TGTGCCAGCAGCCGACCCCGGAGCACCAGCTCCTACGAGCAGTACTTC.